Here is one T cell receptor beta chain with its context. Its antigen has not been determined. Per-base quality was not reported, and no clone a single base away is much larger than it. CDR1 and CDR2, per the germline V gene (reference sequence), are MNHEY and SMNVEV. Spanning cysteine to phenylalanine, the CDR3 consists of 11 amino acids. Of all the DNA, just the CDR3 is kept, 33 bases in frame from base 1. V and J lose 6 bases and 9 bases, and a span of 9 bases separates them. The immunoSEQ Assay was used to immunosequence TCRbeta CDR3 regions from genomic DNA. Before high-throughput sequencing, genomic DNA was amplified using bias-controlled multiplex PCR. The authors' pipeline ran thus. To quantify the absolute abundance of each unique TCRbeta CDR3 region, the sequences were collapsed and filtered. Clonality, defined as 1 minus Pielou's evenness, was calculated using only productive rearrangements. A previously published method was used to identify clones with significantly greater frequencies in on-treatment samples than in baseline samples. TCRdb retrieved this table from immuneACCESS and kept in-frame rearrangements only. Not all clones are present; in checked studies, unresolved V genes account for under half, and no reason is known for the remainder. Clone size and the V and J calls come from that table; the DNA yielded D and trimming. The sample table shows under 40,000 clones, and roughly 84% are seen once. The ten biggest clones cover over 10% of the sample.

This record comes from a study of sequential checkpoint blockade in melanoma (dated by TCRdb to the late 2010s). Describing the broader study: Patients were assigned by 1:1 randomization to either first-line nivolumab followed by ipilimumab (arm A) or ipilimumab followed by nivolumab (arm B). Both trial sequences were followed by maintenance nivolumab. General study outcomes and caveats: The model for predicting response that combines TCR metrics with mutation burden needs to be validated in larger, independent patient cohorts.

The treatment or condition label for this specimen denotes: randomized to nivolumab then ipilimumab (arm A) or the reverse (arm B). No trial patient had received prior DNA-damaging chemotherapy. Live CD3+CD8+ cells negative for CD19 and CD56 were sorted from thawed PBMCs on a FACS Aria II flow cytometer. Samples were obtained from patients with melanoma enrolled in CheckMate 064, a randomized, open-label phase II trial of sequential checkpoint blockade. Leukapheresis was used to collect peripheral blood mononuclear cells, which were then purified with Ficoll-Paque and frozen in human serum with roughly 10% DMSO. Immediately after sorting, the purity of sorted blood CD3+CD8+ cells was verified to be >95%, after which DNA was extracted.

The sequence is built from TRBV27 and TRBJ2-1; possibly the D gene is TRBD2, per 6 matching bases. The material was CD8+ T cells sorted from blood (inferred from file names), obtained from a patient given nivolumab and ipilimumab in sequence. The receptor comes from a human donor with melanoma. The DNA sequence is as follows: TGTGCCAGCAGCCCGGGAGCTGAGCAGTTCTTC. Its translation is CASSPGAEQFF.